A selection of T cell receptor beta chains follows, all from one sample in a study of response to subunit inactivated influenza vaccine. TCRdb used MiXCR to reprocess the RT-PCR reads, holding one entry per CDR3 protein. The data show around 760,000 distinct CDR3 sequences, with about 14% seen just once and 6.5% to 8.5% held by the top ten. Sequencing was performed on PBMCs from blood, taken about 14 days before vaccination. The receptors stem from a man aged 45-60 years who received an inactivated influenza vaccine. CDR3s include the opening cysteine and the closing phenylalanine or tryptophan. D genes are given only for firm matches. Not all rows give a size; the values are once, few, many and, for expanded clones, a class.

few TRBJ2-5 - TRBV28 TGTGCCAGCAGTTCCGCTGGAGCGGGTAATCAAGAGACCCAGTACTTC CASSSAGAGNQETQYF
- TRBJ2-3 - TRBV27 TGTGCCAGCAGTTTATCGATTGTTGGCACAGATACGCAGTATTTT CASSLSIVGTDTQYF
- TRBJ1-5 - TRBV2 TGTGCCAGCATGGGACGCTATAGCAATCAGCCCCAGCATTTT CASMGRYSNQPQHF
- TRBJ2-5 - TRBV5-6 TGTGCCAGCAGCGCGGACATCGGGTTGGAGACCCAGTACTTC CASSADIGLETQYF
many TRBJ2-7 - TRBV5-1 TGCGCCAGCAGCTTGGAGGCGGACCGTTACGAGCAGTACTTC CASSLEADRYEQYF
few TRBJ2-5 TRBD1 TRBV28 TGTGCCAGCACCCCCGGGACAGGGGTCAGAGGAGAGACCCAGTACTTC CASTPGTGVRGETQYF
- TRBJ2-1 TRBD2 TRBV10-3 TGTGCCATCAGCCCGACTAGCGGGGGGGACAATGAGCAGTTCTTC CAISPTSGGDNEQFF
- TRBJ2-7 TRBD2 TRBV7-9 TGTGCCAGCAGCTTACCGACTAGCGGGGCAAATGCCTACGAGCAGTACTTC CASSLPTSGANAYEQYF
few TRBJ2-7 - TRBV5-1 TGCGCCAGCAGCTTGGTTGGTCACCCCAACTCCTACGAGCAGTACTTC CASSLVGHPNSYEQYF
few TRBJ2-7 TRBD1 TRBV28 TGTGCCAGCAGTAGCATCGCGGGACAGGCCTACGAGCAGTACTTC CASSSIAGQAYEQYF
few TRBJ2-1 TRBD2 TRBV11-2 TGTGCCAGCAGCTTAGCTGTCGGGGGGGGAGGGGATGAGCAGTTCTTC CASSLAVGGGGDEQFF
- TRBJ2-6 TRBD1 TRBV10-2 TGCGCCAGTCGACAGGGAACTGGGGCCAACGTCCTGACTTTC CASRQGTGANVLTF
- TRBJ2-3 - TRBV6-9 TGTGCCCCAGATACGCAGTATTTT CAPDTQYF
many TRBJ2-5 TRBD1 TRBV20-1 TGCAGTGCCCTACAGGGGAACCAAGAGACCCAGTACTTC CSALQGNQETQYF
- TRBJ2-2 - TRBV5-6 TGTGCCAGCAGCTTGTCTGGCCACGGGGAGCTGTTTTTT CASSLSGHGELFF
few TRBJ1-1 TRBD1 TRBV5-1 TGCGCCAGCAGCCCAGGGACAGCAGCCACTGAAGCTTTCTTT CASSPGTAATEAFF
- TRBJ2-7 - TRBV29-1 TGCAGCGTTGAAGATCCGGCGGGGCACGAGCAGTACTTC CSVEDPAGHEQYF
- TRBJ2-7 TRBD2 TRBV4-2 TGTGCCAGCAGCCAGACCAGGGGCGGGAGGGCCGGCGAGCAGTACTTC CASSQTRGGRAGEQYF
few TRBJ2-1 TRBD2 TRBV9 TGTGCCAGCAGCAGACTAGCGGGAGGGTTCGATGAGCAGTTCTTC CASSRLAGGFDEQFF
many TRBJ2-7 - TRBV5-1 TGCGCCAGCAGCTACGACTACGAGCAGTACTTC CASSYDYEQYF
- TRBJ2-4 TRBD1 TRBV15 TGTGCCACCAGCAGAGACGTTCCGGGACAGGCCGATCCACTAGCCAAAAACATTCAGTACTTC CATSRDVPGQADPLAKNIQYF
- TRBJ2-1 - TRBV7-3 TGTGCCAGCAGTTCCAACCTCAATGAGCAGTTCTTC CASSSNLNEQFF
many TRBJ2-1 - TRBV4-3 TGCGCCAGCAGCCAAGACAGTAGCTCCTACAATGAGCAGTTCTTC CASSQDSSSYNEQFF
- TRBJ2-2 TRBD2 TRBV20-1 TGCAGTGCTAGAGTGTCGTCTAGCGGACCCCACGGGGAGCTGTTTTTT CSARVSSSGPHGELFF
few TRBJ2-3 - TRBV14 TGTGCCAGCAGCCAAGATCGAAGTCCCCCGACAGATACGCAGTATTTT CASSQDRSPPTDTQYF
- TRBJ2-1 - TRBV24-1 TGTGCCACCAGTGATTTTACCGGGACCACGACTGGGGAGCAGTTCTTC CATSDFTGTTTGEQFF
- TRBJ2-2 - TRBV7-2 TGTGCCAGCAGGAACCCAGGCCCCGGGGAGCTGTTTTTT CASRNPGPGELFF
- TRBJ2-7 TRBD1 TRBV29-1 TGCAGCGTCCCGGGACAGGGAACCCACGAGCAGTACTTC CSVPGQGTHEQYF
- TRBJ1-1 - TRBV18 TGTGCCAGCTCACCACAGGTGGGCACTGAAGCTTTCTTT CASSPQVGTEAFF
few TRBJ2-5 TRBD2 TRBV27 TGTGCCAGCAGTTTATCAGCTAGCGGGAGAGGAAGAGAGACCCAGTACTTC CASSLSASGRGRETQYF
few TRBJ1-1 TRBD1 TRBV29-1 TGCAGCGCTTGGGACAGGGGTGCCACTGAAGCTTTCTTT CSAWDRGATEAFF
- TRBJ2-2 - TRBV29-1 TGCAGCGTCGATAAAGACACCGGGGAGCTGTTTTTT CSVDKDTGELFF
- TRBJ2-1 - TRBV25-1 TGTGCCAGCAGTGACCCTCGGGGCGGGGACAATGAGCAGTTCTTC CASSDPRGGDNEQFF
- TRBJ2-3 TRBD1 TRBV6-2/TRBV6-3 TGTGCCAGCAGATGGGGACAGGATTTAATCACAGATACGCAGTATTTT CASRWGQDLITDTQYF
many TRBJ1-2 TRBD1 TRBV27 TGTGCCAGCAGTCCCAGGACAGGGAGTGGCTACACCTTC CASSPRTGSGYTF
few TRBJ2-1 TRBD2 TRBV7-2 TGTGCCAGCAGGGAGACTAGCAGTGAGCAGTTCTTC CASRETSSEQFF
few TRBJ2-7 - TRBV4-2 TGTGCCAGCAGCCAAGTTCACTATTCCTACGAGCAGTACTTC CASSQVHYSYEQYF
- TRBJ1-1 - TRBV6-5 TGTGCCAGCAGTTACTCGTTGGCTGAGAACACTGAAGCTTTCTTT CASSYSLAENTEAFF
few TRBJ2-5 - TRBV20-1 TGCAGTGCTAGAGCCGTCGGGGGAGAGACCCAGTACTTC CSARAVGGETQYF
few TRBJ2-1 TRBD2 TRBV20-1 TGCAGTGGAACTAGCGGGGGGGCCTATGAGCAGTTCTTC CSGTSGGAYEQFF
few TRBJ2-3 - TRBV5-1 TGCGCCAGCAGCTTGGAGGCTAATACAGATACGCAGTATTTT CASSLEANTDTQYF
- TRBJ2-3 TRBD2 TRBV6-4 TGTGCCAGCAGTGATAGGCCTTGGCTAGCGGGAGGCCATGATACGCAGTATTTT CASSDRPWLAGGHDTQYF